This TCR beta chain was documented in a study of PD-1 blockade in classical Hodgkin lymphoma. Whole-study context: Administration of nivolumab to patients was at 3 mg/kg intravenously every 2 weeks. General study findings and limits: Complete responders showed a baseline diversity that resembled the diversity of newly diagnosed patients. CD4+ TCR diversity rose significantly by C4D1, and CD8+ TCR diversity did not.

Each patient relapsed following autologous stem cell transplantation, and prior brentuximab vedotin exposure differed. TCRdb's table, derived via immunoSEQ multiplex PCR, lists solely in-frame clones and lacks some. This sample has several thousand clones, with 66% found just once. V shed 3 bases and J shed 1 base, with 15 bases lying between them. The CDR3 has 16 residues. Per germline, CDR1 SGHKS and CDR2 YYEKEE (reference sequence). As for this clone: Its target is unknown.

The J gene is TRBJ2-3, the V gene TRBV5-5; a weak D match, TRBD1 (6 bases). The sequencing used peripheral blood mononuclear cells (PBMCs), collected before the second cycle of nivolumab. The TCR sequence derives from a human donor with classical Hodgkin lymphoma. The CDR3 loop reads CASSSFNGQRTDTQYF. CDR3 nucleotide sequence: TGTGCCAGCAGCTCCTTCAACGGACAGCGCACAGATACGCAGTATTTT.